This TCR beta chain appears in the sequencing data of a study of blood T cell repertoires in COVID-19. Study details: Acute-phase and convalescent COVID-19 samples originated in the United States, Italy and Spain. T cells, B-cell-depleted T cells, or PBMCs provided the cDNA or gDNA that served as material.

This clone has just one count. As processed by the authors: Amplification of reference gene primers provided the estimated nucleated cell counts. Sequencing used immunoSEQ multiplex PCR; TCRdb keeps in-frame clones, though not all of them. V, J and clone size are taken as reported in that table, and D and trimming were inferred from the DNA itself. This table has 200,000 to 300,000 clones, approximately 80% appearing once. The CDR3 totals 16 residues. The V gene end was trimmed by 4 bases and the J gene end by 4 bases; junction bases not matched to a gene: 11. Germline CDR1 reads SEHNR; CDR2 reads FQNEAQ (reference sequence).

The source is a young woman with acute or convalescent COVID-19. The sample comprised peripheral blood. V and J are TRBV7-9 and TRBJ1-1; 8 bases match TRBD1. Here the CDR3 DNA reads TGTGCCAGCAGCTCCTCCCCCGGACAGGGCGGCACTGAAGCTTTCTTT. Translating gives CASSSSPGQGGTEAFF.